The 23 T cell receptor beta chains reported below all come from one sample, sequenced in a study of OX40 agonist ivuxolimab in advanced cancers. The method was immunoSEQ multiplex PCR; TCRdb's version includes in-frame clones alone and lacks a portion of them. The sample lists more than 65,000 clones, about 84% seen once, with roughly 6.1% in the top ten. The sample consisted of CD4+ or CD8+ T cells sorted from blood, taken in a trial of the OX40 agonist ivuxolimab. The receptors stem from an adult with an advanced solid tumor such as melanoma, head and neck, liver or kidney cancer.

As concerns this clone: This same CDR3 is encoded by further DNA sequences in the sample. The J gene is TRBJ1-2, the V gene TRBV18; 7 nucleotides match TRBD1. CDR1 KGHSH and CDR2 LQKENI come from the germline V gene. J lost 0 bases, V lost 2 bases, and 3 bases had no gene match. The CDR3 is 15 residues long. CDR3 DNA sequence: TGTGCCAGCTCACCAAGGACAGGTCCTAACTATGGCTACACCTTC. Translated: CASSPRTGPNYGYTF.

This CDR3 is CASSPPDRQETQYF. DNA of the CDR3: TGCGCCAGCAGCCCACCGGACAGACAAGAGACCCAGTACTTC. The rearrangement links TRBV5-1 to TRBJ2-5; D is possibly TRBD1 (6 bases). Germline V lookup: CDR1 SGHRS, CDR2 YFSETQ. V was trimmed by 4 bases and J by 2 bases, leaving 12 bases between them. This CDR3 has 14 residues.

The rearrangement joins TRBV2 to TRBJ2-2; a weak D match, TRBD2 (6 bases). The CDR3 is 15 residues long. With 1 base removed from V and 5 bases from J, the gap between germline ends came to 11 bases. Germline V CDR1 and CDR2: SNHLY, FYNNEI. The CDR3 here is CASSEEQRATGELFF. The CDR3 bases are TGTGCCAGCAGTGAAGAACAGCGGGCAACCGGGGAGCTGTTTTTT.

The chain couples TRBV6-4 to TRBJ2-3; the D is unclear. Germline loops: CDR1 MRHNA, CDR2 SNTAGT. This CDR3 contains 13 residues. Trimming pared 0 bases from V and 4 bases from J, leaving 5 bases between. The CDR3 reads CASSDSWADTQYF. The CDR3 nucleotides are TGTGCCAGCAGTGACTCTTGGGCAGATACGCAGTATTTT.

V usage is TRBV9 and J usage is TRBJ2-2, with TRBD2 identical over 15 bases. Germline assignment: CDR1 SGDLS and CDR2 YYNGEE. CDR3 length: 20 residues. J was trimmed by 1 base and V by 4 bases; bases with no gene match: 11. In DNA, the CDR3 is TGTGCCAGCAGCCCCACGGTCCCGGGACTAGCGGGGGGGAACACCGGGGAGCTGTTTTTT. Protein: CASSPTVPGLAGGNTGELFF. Based on the CDR3 plus reference TRBV9 and TRBJ2-2, the full variable domain is DSGVTQTPKHLITATGQRVTLRCSPRSGDLSVYWYQQSLDQGLQFLIQYYNGEERAKGNILERFSAQQFPDLHSELNLSSLELGDSALYFCASSPTVPGLAGGNTGELFFGEGSRLTVL.

This clone was seen just once. The chain has TRBV27 and TRBJ1-1; D remains unclear. Trimming removed 1 base from V and 0 bases from J, with 9 bases in between. CDR1 and CDR2 (germline): MNHEY, SMNVEV (reference sequence). This CDR3 region has 15 residues. The CDR3 nucleotides read TGTGCCAGCAGTTTATATCCGGATATGAACACTGAAGCTTTCTTT. Translated, it gives CASSLYPDMNTEAFF.

The rearrangement joins TRBV2 to TRBJ2-7, with a weak D call TRBD1 (6 bases). Germline V gene data show CDR1 as SNHLY and CDR2 as FYNNEI. V lost 3 bases and J lost 3, with 12 bases in between. This CDR3 region has 14 residues. CDR3 DNA sequence: TGTGCCAGCAGTGAGGGAACAGGGAACTACGAGCAGTACTTC. It yields the protein CASSEGTGNYEQYF.

This chain connects TRBV11-3 to TRBJ1-5; the D gene is possibly TRBD1 (5 bases). CDR1 is SGHNT and CDR2 is YENEEA in the germline V gene. This CDR3 contains 16 residues. With 5 bases removed from V and 3 bases from J, the gap between germline ends came to 17 bases. In DNA, the CDR3 is TGTGCCAGCAGCCCCTCCGGGACGGAGATCAATCAGCCCCAGCATTTT. Translation gives CASSPSGTEINQPQHF.

The CDR3 protein is CATSTGNYEQYF. In nucleotides, the CDR3 is TGTGCCACAAGTACAGGGAATTACGAGCAGTACTTC. The chain couples TRBV2 to TRBJ2-7; D possibly corresponds to TRBD1 (6 bases). This CDR3 comprises 12 residues. Germline V gene lookup returns CDR1 SNHLY and CDR2 FYNNEI. The V gene lost 10 bases and the J gene lost 4 bases, with 14 bases spanning the gap.

The chain has TRBV7-3 and TRBJ2-2; D is unresolved. This CDR3 region has 14 residues. V dropped 5 bases and J dropped 0 bases, with 7 bases sitting between them. Per the germline V gene, CDR1 is SGHTA and CDR2 is FQGTGA. CDR3 amino acids: CASSPTPNTGELFF. The CDR3, as DNA: TGTGCCAGCAGCCCAACCCCGAACACCGGGGAGCTGTTTTTT.

This clone was recorded a few times. V usage is TRBV6-5 and J usage is TRBJ1-2; D is uncertain. V lost 7 bases and J lost 1, with 10 bases in between. From germline, CDR1 is MNHEY and CDR2 SVGAGI. CDR3 size: 13 residues. This CDR3 is CASKGGGNYGYTF. The CDR3 bases are TGTGCCAGCAAAGGAGGTGGTAACTATGGCTACACCTTC.

The chain combines TRBV6-1 with TRBJ2-1; TRBD2 matches at 7 bases. CDR3 length: 15 amino acids. CDR1 is MNHNS and CDR2 is SASEGT in the germline V gene. J gave up 7 bases and V 10 bases, and 16 bases lay outside the gene matches. The CDR3 sequence: CATLRGGPMGNEQFF. DNA of the CDR3: TGTGCCACCCTAAGGGGAGGGCCGATGGGTAATGAGCAGTTCTTC.

This sequence joins TRBV6-5 and TRBJ2-2; no firm D call. Germline V CDR1 and CDR2: MNHEY, SVGAGI. With 6 bases removed from V and 1 base from J, the gap between germline ends came to 9 bases. CDR3 length: 14 amino acids. CDR3 nucleotide sequence: TGTGCCAGCAGATCGGACGGGAACACCGGGGAGCTGTTTTTT. Translated: CASRSDGNTGELFF.

The V gene is TRBV18, the J gene TRBJ2-7; the D gene is possibly TRBD2 (6 bases). Looked up from germline, CDR1 is KGHSH and CDR2 is LQKENI. The CDR3 contains 15 residues. V was cut by 3 bases and J by 5 bases, with 17 bases left in between. The CDR3 coding sequence is TGTGCCAGCTCACCGGTGGGACGGACTATTAACGAGCAGTACTTC. Protein sequence: CASSPVGRTINEQYF.

This clone was counted between two and nine times. The gene calls are TRBV5-1 and TRBJ1-1, with a tentative D call TRBD1 (6 bases). Trimming cost V 3 bases and J 0 bases, with 9 bases left between them. The CDR3 runs 14 residues. CDR1 SGHRS and CDR2 YFSETQ come from the germline V gene. This CDR3 is CASSSDSVNTEAFF. The CDR3 nucleotides read TGCGCCAGCAGCTCGGACAGTGTGAACACTGAAGCTTTCTTT.

This clone appeared a few times. J is TRBJ1-1 and V is TRBV7-8; D not resolved. CDR3 size: 14 residues. Germline V gene lookup returns CDR1 SGHVS and CDR2 FQNEAQ. V lost 1 base to trimming and J lost 2 bases, with 8 bases between them. In DNA form, the CDR3 reads TGTGCCAGCAGCTTAGGGGGTGATAACACTGAAGCTTTCTTT. Its translation: CASSLGGDNTEAFF.

This clone was picked up a small number of times. The gene calls are TRBV10-2 and TRBJ2-3; 8 bases agree with TRBD2. The CDR3 is 16 amino acids. Germline CDR1 and CDR2: WSHSY and SAAADI. The J segment lost 6 bases and the V segment lost 3 bases, leaving 11 bases of the junction unmatched. CDR3 DNA: TGCGCCAGCAGTGACAGGGGAGCGGGAGATCCTGATACGCAGTATTTT. This translates into CASSDRGAGDPDTQYF.

The rearrangement joins TRBV7-9 to TRBJ1-2; 10 bases are shared with TRBD1. This CDR3 is 15 amino acids long. With V trimmed by 4 bases and J by 4 bases, 6 bases remained unmatched. Germline V gene lookup returns CDR1 SEHNR and CDR2 FQNEAQ (reference sequence). CDR3 in amino acids: CASSSGTGDSYGYTF. As DNA, the CDR3 is TGTGCCAGCAGCTCTGGGACAGGGGATAGCTATGGCTACACCTTC.

J is TRBJ1-3 and V is TRBV6-5; D is uncertain. Germline-derived CDR1 and CDR2 are MNHEY and SVGAGI. The CDR3 is 13 amino acids. The germline V and J ends were trimmed by 2 bases and 2 bases, with 4 bases remaining between them. This chain's CDR3 is CASSYATGNTIYF. DNA for the CDR3: TGTGCCAGCAGTTACGCAACTGGAAACACCATATATTTT.

The chain combines TRBV7-8 with TRBJ2-3; no clear D gene. Germline V CDR1 and CDR2: SGHVS, FQNEAQ. CDR3 length: 13 amino acids. The ends were cut back, 6 bases at V and 2 bases at J, with 9 bases in the middle. The CDR3 loop reads CASSPPLTDTQYF. In DNA, the CDR3 is TGTGCCAGCAGTCCCCCACTCACAGATACGCAGTATTTT.

The V gene is TRBV15, the J gene TRBJ1-1; TRBD1 is a possible D gene (6 bases). V was shortened by 6 bases and J by 5 bases, with 13 bases between the two germline ends. This CDR3 spans 13 amino acids. CDR1 is LNHNV, CDR2 YYDKDF, per germline (reference sequence). The CDR3 nucleotides are TGTGCCACCAGTCAGGGGATTGGGACTGAAGCTTTCTTT. Protein: CATSQGIGTEAFF.

The CDR3 loop reads CASSSNSGETQYF. DNA for the CDR3: TGTGCCAGCAGCTCCAACAGCGGGGAGACCCAGTACTTC. The chain employs TRBV7-3 and TRBJ2-5, with a tentative D call TRBD2 (6 bases). The CDR3 contains 13 residues. The germline gives CDR1 SGHTA, CDR2 FQGTGA. V was trimmed by 4 bases and J by 5 bases, leaving 11 bases between them.

This sequence joins TRBV30 and TRBJ1-2; the D is unclear. V was pared by 2 bases and J by 2 bases, with 6 bases between. The CDR3 has 12 amino acids. Germline-derived CDR1 and CDR2 are GTSNPN and SVGIG (reference sequence). In DNA, the CDR3 is TGTGCCTGGAGTCTGGTAAACTATGGCTACACCTTC. Translation gives CAWSLVNYGYTF.